A selection of T cell receptor beta chains follows, all from one sample in a study of blood T cell repertoires in COVID-19. Libraries were prepared by immunoSEQ multiplex PCR; TCRdb keeps only in-frame clonotypes and omits some of them. This table holds 20,000 to 25,000 clones, roughly nine tenths found once. Input material: peripheral blood. These receptors were collected from a human donor with active COVID-19. The donor label of this sample is uncertain. CDR3s leave out the opening cysteine and the closing phenylalanine or tryptophan. Each record gives: J gene, V gene, CDR3 protein.

J: TRBJ1-2; V: TRBV30; CDR3: AWSLQGTNYGYT
J: TRBJ2-1; V: TRBV7-9; CDR3: ASSFPRSGSLTEQF
J: TRBJ2-1; V: TRBV7-7; CDR3: ASSLGLAATYNEQF
J: TRBJ1-4; V: TRBV7-9; CDR3: ASSTQGTNEKLF
J: TRBJ2-7; V: TRBV5-8; CDR3: ASSSRQGALGQY
J: TRBJ2-3; V: TRBV18; CDR3: ASSPGATDTQY
J: TRBJ2-7; V: TRBV4-1; CDR3: ASSQGRDRAYEQY
J: TRBJ2-5; V: TRBV5-4; CDR3: ATGLESWETQY
J: TRBJ1-1; V: TRBV9; CDR3: ASSAGDGTEAF
J: TRBJ2-3; V: TRBV7-9; CDR3: ASSLPGADTQY
J: TRBJ1-4; V: TRBV27; CDR3: ASSLSGQSNEKLF
J: TRBJ2-1; V: TRBV5-1; CDR3: ASSLSGGVYNEQF
J: TRBJ2-7; V: TRBV27; CDR3: ASSLRGRSVEQY
J: TRBJ1-2; V: TRBV5-4; CDR3: ASSSPGTDNYGYT
J: TRBJ2-3; V: TRBV11-1; CDR3: ASSGVGSGGADTQY
J: TRBJ1-4; V: TRBV19; CDR3: ASSPQGFGEKLF
J: TRBJ1-1; V: TRBV12-3/TRBV12-4; CDR3: ASRGGTEAF
J: TRBJ2-7; V: TRBV29-1; CDR3: SVETGGRSYEQY
J: TRBJ1-1; V: TRBV6-4; CDR3: ASSPRDRWGNTEAF
J: TRBJ2-3; V: TRBV7-8; CDR3: ASSLLAGASADTQY